Listed here are 28 T cell receptor beta chains from one sample, sequenced in a study of blood T cell repertoires in COVID-19. TCRdb's copy holds only in-frame clones and misses some; the assay was immunoSEQ multiplex PCR. Among around 130,000 clones listed, around nine tenths were seen once. Sequencing was performed on peripheral blood. The receptor set was obtained from a woman aged 45-59 years with acute or convalescent COVID-19.

V is TRBV5-6 and J is TRBJ1-3, with D uncertain. The germline V gene encodes CDR1 SGHDT and CDR2 YYEEEE. Trimming removed 4 bases from V and 0 bases from J, with 14 bases in between. CDR3 size: 16 residues. CDR3 residues: CASSVDFPSSGNTIYF. DNA of the CDR3: TGTGCCAGCAGCGTGGACTTTCCGAGCTCTGGAAACACCATATATTTT.

This clone was observed once. The chain links TRBV29-1 to TRBJ1-5; D ambiguous. The germline V gene encodes CDR1 SQVTM and CDR2 ANQGSEA. With 5 bases removed from V and 1 base from J, the gap between germline ends came to 12 bases. The CDR3 spans 14 residues. The CDR3 DNA sequence: TGCAGCGTTAGAGGGCCTGGGAGCAATCAGCCCCAGCATTTT. Translated, it gives CSVRGPGSNQPQHF.

The gene calls are TRBV7-8 and TRBJ1-1; 9 bases match TRBD1. Germline CDR1 and CDR2: SGHVS and FQNEAQ. Trimming cost V 1 base and J 6 bases; bases outside gene matches: 3. The CDR3 length is 14 residues. This CDR3 is CASSLGTGVSEAFF. The CDR3 bases are TGTGCCAGCAGCTTAGGGACAGGGGTCTCTGAAGCTTTCTTT.

CDR3 residues: CASRRDIQQYF. The CDR3 DNA reads TGTGCCAGCAGGAGGGACATCCAACAGTACTTC. This chain uses TRBV28 with TRBJ2-7, with a tentative D call TRBD1 (6 bases). Germline V CDR1 and CDR2: MDHEN, SYDVKM. The CDR3 has 11 residues. Trimming took off 6 bases at V and 10 bases at J, with 13 bases between the two ends. Using reference TRBV28 and TRBJ2-7 for the parts outside the CDR3, the full variable domain is DVKVTQSSRYLVKRTGEKVFLECVQDMDHENMFWYRQDPGLGLRLIYFSYDVKMKEKGDIPEGYSVSREKKERFSLILESASTNQTSMYLCASRRDIQQYFGPGTRLTVT.

V and J are TRBV3-1 (or the pseudogene TRBV3-2) and TRBJ2-5; a possible D gene is TRBD2 (6 bases). CDR1 LGHDT and CDR2 YNNKEL come from the germline V gene (reference sequence). Trimming pared 1 base from V and 2 bases from J, leaving 17 bases between. The CDR3 is 17 residues long. The CDR3 region is CASSQGGTGDLQETQYF. The CDR3, as DNA: TGTGCCAGCAGCCAAGGCGGGACCGGGGACCTGCAAGAGACCCAGTACTTC.

V gene TRBV5-1 combines with J gene TRBJ1-2; 12 positions agree with TRBD1. With 3 bases clipped from V and 4 bases from J, the junction kept 13 bases outside the gene matches. Germline V gives CDR1 SGHRS, CDR2 YFSETQ. The CDR3 consists of 18 residues. The CDR3 region is CASSWDTGTGGAGYGYTF. The CDR3 coding sequence is TGCGCCAGCAGCTGGGATACCGGGACAGGGGGCGCCGGCTATGGCTACACCTTC.

This clone was detected only a few times. Written as DNA, the CDR3 is TGTGCCAGTAGTTTCCGGGACAGCCCATACTATGGCTACACCTTC. This sequence encodes CASSFRDSPYYGYTF. V is TRBV19 and J is TRBJ1-2; TRBD1 matches at 7 bases. Germline V lookup: CDR1 LNHDA, CDR2 SQIVND (reference sequence). V shed 5 bases, J shed 3 bases, and the junction held 9 bases outside the gene matches. This CDR3 contains 15 residues.

The chain employs TRBV7-8 and TRBJ1-5; no reliable D call. This CDR3 spans 16 amino acids. The germline V gene encodes CDR1 SGHVS and CDR2 FQNEAQ. V gave up 1 base and J gave up 2 bases, with 12 bases separating them. The CDR3 nucleotides are TGTGCCAGCAGCTTAGGCAGCAGGTTCGGCAATCAGCCCCAGCATTTT. Protein sequence: CASSLGSRFGNQPQHF.

The chain has TRBV9 and TRBJ1-2; 9 nucleotides agree with TRBD1. Germline values: CDR1 SGDLS, CDR2 YYNGEE. The V and J ends lost 0 bases and 7 bases, in that order; junction bases with no gene match: 7. The CDR3 is 15 residues long. CDR3 sequence (DNA): TGTGCCAGCAGCGTAGGTAGTACAGGGGGCTCTGGCTACACCTTC. Translated, it gives CASSVGSTGGSGYTF. The full variable domain, its missing parts supplied by reference TRBV9 and TRBJ1-2, is DSGVTQTPKHLITATGQRVTLRCSPRSGDLSVYWYQQSLDQGLQFLIQYYNGEERAKGNILERFSAQQFPDLHSELNLSSLELGDSALYFCASSVGSTGGSGYTFGSGTRLTVV.

Only one count was recorded for this clone. The chain recombines TRBV5-1 with TRBJ2-6, with D possibly matching TRBD2 (5 bases). This CDR3 has 17 amino acids. Germline lookup yields CDR1 SGHRS and CDR2 YFSETQ. Trimming left V 5 bases short and J 0 bases short, with 15 bases between. The CDR3 coding sequence is TGCGCCAGCAGTATGAGAGCAGCGGCCTCTGGGGCCAACGTCCTGACTTTC. Translating it yields CASSMRAAASGANVLTF.

The rearrangement joins TRBV19 to TRBJ1-4; 7 bases line up with TRBD1. Germline lookup yields CDR1 LNHDA and CDR2 SQIVND (reference sequence). The CDR3 consists of 14 residues. Trimming cost V 5 bases and J 6 bases; bases outside gene matches: 6. CDR3 residues: CASSPTGSDEKLFF. In nucleotides, the CDR3 is TGTGCCAGTAGTCCGACAGGGTCGGATGAAAAACTGTTTTTT.

The rearrangement links TRBV10-3 to TRBJ2-7; TRBD1 agrees at 10 bases. Unmatched junction bases numbered 6, after V lost 4 bases and J lost 6 bases. The CDR3 consists of 14 residues. Germline V gene sequence: CDR1 ENHRY, CDR2 SYGVKD. CDR3 protein: CAISAGQGVGEQYF. In nucleotides, the CDR3 is TGTGCCATCAGTGCCGGACAGGGGGTAGGCGAGCAGTACTTC.

V usage is TRBV7-9 and J usage is TRBJ1-5; tentatively, D is TRBD1 (5 bases). CDR3 size: 14 residues. Trimming shortened V by 0 bases and J by 5 bases, and 8 bases separated the two germline ends. CDR1 is SEHNR and CDR2 is FQNEAQ in the germline V gene (reference sequence). In DNA, the CDR3 is TGTGCCAGCAGCTTAGCGGGGGGGGATCAGCCCCAGCATTTT. Translation: CASSLAGGDQPQHF.

The CDR3 DNA reads as TGTGCCAGCACCGTCGGACTAGTAGAGACCCAGTACTTC. Encoded protein: CASTVGLVETQYF. The chain combines TRBV7-9 with TRBJ2-5; 7 nucleotides agree with TRBD2. V trimming: 7 bases; J trimming: 4 bases; junction bases outside the gene matches: 6. The CDR3 is 13 residues long. Germline CDR1 and CDR2: SEHNR and FQNEAQ (reference sequence). Using reference TRBV7-9 and TRBJ2-5 for the parts outside the CDR3, the full variable domain is DTGVSQNPRHKITKRGQNVTFRCDPISEHNRLYWYRQTLGQGPEFLTYFQNEAQLEKSRLLSDRFSAERPKGSFSTLEIQRTEQGDSAMYLCASTVGLVETQYFGPGTRLLVL.

The chain joins TRBV6-1 to TRBJ2-1; 15 nucleotides match TRBD2. The CDR3 spans 17 residues. The junction had 7 bases not matched to a gene; V was cut back by 2 bases and J by 8 bases. The germline CDR1 and CDR2 sequences are MNHNS and SASEGT. CDR3 in amino acids: CASSESRTSGRADEQFF. In DNA, the CDR3 is TGTGCCAGCAGTGAATCCCGGACTAGCGGGAGGGCAGATGAGCAGTTCTTC.

This chain links TRBV3-1 (or the pseudogene TRBV3-2) with TRBJ2-1, with a weak D call TRBD1 (5 bases). This CDR3 spans 12 amino acids. V was cut by 3 bases and J by 10 bases, with 10 bases left in between. Germline CDR1 and CDR2: LGHDT and YNNKEL (reference sequence). CDR3 coding DNA: TGTGCCAGCAGCCATGGGTCAGGGGAGCAGTTCTTC. It specifies CASSHGSGEQFF.

V usage is TRBV11-2 and J usage is TRBJ2-3; possibly TRBD1 for D (6 bases). This CDR3 region has 14 residues. Germline V gives CDR1 SGHAT, CDR2 FQNNGV. With 5 bases removed from V and 5 bases from J, the gap between germline ends came to 14 bases. CDR3 region: CASSLADSLDTQYF. In nucleotides, the CDR3 is TGTGCCAGCAGCCTCGCGGACAGCCTAGATACGCAGTATTTT.

The V gene is TRBV7-7, the J gene TRBJ2-1, with D possibly being TRBD2 (5 bases). This CDR3 comprises 13 residues. Trimming shortened V by 5 bases and J by 6 bases, and 11 bases separated the two germline ends. From germline, CDR1 is SSHAT and CDR2 FNYEAQ (reference sequence). CDR3 region: CASSPIEGNEQFF. The CDR3 nucleotides read TGTGCCAGCAGCCCCATCGAGGGCAATGAGCAGTTCTTC.

This sequence joins TRBV21-1 and TRBJ1-3. TRBV21-1 is a documented pseudogene. The CDR3 runs 15 residues. The CDR3 sequence: CASSKWRVTGNTIYF. The CDR3 nucleotides are TGTGCCAGCAGCAAATGGAGGGTAACGGGAAACACCATATATTTT.

In this sample, this clone turned up once. V usage is TRBV7-2 and J usage is TRBJ1-2; the match to TRBD1 covers 10 bases. Looked up from germline, CDR1 is SGHTA and CDR2 is FQGNSA. This CDR3 is built from 15 residues. The V segment lost 6 bases and the J segment 8 bases; nucleotides outside the gene matches: 12. The CDR3 DNA follows: TGTGCCAGCAGGACCTCCGGGACAGGGGATCGGGGCTACACCTTC. Its translation: CASRTSGTGDRGYTF. Full variable domain (missing parts from reference TRBV7-2 and TRBJ1-2): GAGVSQSPSNKVTEKGKDVELRCDPISGHTALYWYRQSLGQGLEFLIYFQGNSAPDKSGLPSDRFSAERTGGSVSTLTIQRTQQEDSAVYLCASRTSGTGDRGYTFGSGTRLTVV.

This clone was counted a few times. The chain has TRBV15 and TRBJ2-3, with TRBD2 matching over 8 bases. CDR1 and CDR2 (germline): LNHNV, YYDKDF (reference sequence). The CDR3 runs 18 residues. With V trimmed by 3 bases and J by 6 bases, 17 bases remained unmatched. The CDR3 spells CATSRGVPSGGRGDTQYF. The DNA for the CDR3 is TGTGCCACCAGCAGGGGAGTCCCCAGCGGGGGCCGAGGGGATACGCAGTATTTT.

The genes are TRBV4-3 and TRBJ2-5; D is possibly TRBD1 (5 bases). V lost 0 bases, J lost 5 bases, and 16 bases lay in between. Germline V gives CDR1 LGHNA, CDR2 YSLEER. This CDR3 region has 16 residues. CDR3 coding DNA: TGCGCCAGCAGCCAAGATGGCCAGGGCCTTCAGGAGACCCAGTACTTC. Amino acids: CASSQDGQGLQETQYF.

The chain links TRBV7-2 to TRBJ1-5; D is possibly TRBD1 (5 bases). This CDR3 is 15 amino acids long. Germline CDR1 is SGHTA and CDR2 is FQGNSA. Trimming cost V 5 bases and J 5 bases, with 16 bases left between them. CDR3 region: CASSLGVGSHQPQHF. The DNA for the CDR3 is TGTGCCAGCAGCCTAGGGGTGGGCAGCCATCAGCCCCAGCATTTT. Based on the CDR3 plus reference TRBV7-2 and TRBJ1-5, the full variable domain is GAGVSQSPSNKVTEKGKDVELRCDPISGHTALYWYRQSLGQGLEFLIYFQGNSAPDKSGLPSDRFSAERTGGSVSTLTIQRTQQEDSAVYLCASSLGVGSHQPQHFGDGTRLSIL.

The J gene is TRBJ2-1, the V gene TRBV10-2; D ambiguous. Deletions cut 0 bases from V and 10 bases from J, with 10 bases between. CDR3 size: 13 residues. Germline assignment: CDR1 WSHSY and CDR2 SAAADI. The CDR3 DNA reads as TGCGCCAGCAGTGAGTCGATGGGCGTCGAGCAGTTCTTC. Its translation is CASSESMGVEQFF.

The rearrangement joins TRBV7-9 to TRBJ1-1, with D perhaps matching TRBD1 (6 bases). The ends were cut back, 1 base at V and 3 bases at J, with 12 bases in the middle. Germline assignment: CDR1 SEHNR and CDR2 FQNEAQ (reference sequence). The CDR3 extends over 15 amino acids. In nucleotides, the CDR3 is TGTGCCAGCAGCTTAGGGGTCCCAGGGGACACTGAAGCTTTCTTT. This codes for CASSLGVPGDTEAFF.

The chain uses TRBV6-6 and TRBJ2-1; D is ambiguous. The germline gives CDR1 MNHNY, CDR2 SVGAGI (reference sequence). V lost 0 bases, J lost 8 bases, and 5 bases lay in between. The CDR3 runs to 12 residues. The CDR3 region has the DNA TGTGCCAGCAGTTACTCATTAGATGAGCAGTTCTTC. Translating gives CASSYSLDEQFF.

The CDR3 DNA is TGTGCCAGCAGACTAACAGGGGGCTACTATGGCTACACCTTC. Its protein is CASRLTGGYYGYTF. V gene TRBV6-5 combines with J gene TRBJ1-2, with 9 nucleotides matching TRBD1. J gave up 3 bases and V 6 bases, and 5 bases lay outside the gene matches. CDR1 and CDR2 (germline): MNHEY, SVGAGI. The CDR3 has 14 residues.

This clone was seen just once. The CDR3 is CASSPHGVNEQFF. The CDR3 DNA sequence: TGTGCCAGCAGTCCCCACGGAGTGAATGAGCAGTTCTTC. This chain uses TRBV6-5 with TRBJ2-1; no reliable D call. V lost 5 bases and J 7 bases, leaving 12 bases between the germline ends. There are 13 residues in the CDR3. CDR1 is MNHEY, CDR2 SVGAGI, per germline.